This is a list of T cell receptor beta chains from one sample in a study of blood T cells in healthy people across ages. TCRdb passed the 5' RACE reads through MiXCR, listing each CDR3 protein once. The data show about 1.6 million distinct CDR3 sequences, about 31% seen once. The sample consisted of blood. These TCRs come from a woman in her thirties in good health. Each CDR3 is given with its conserved first and last residue. Each record gives: J gene, clone size, V gene, D gene, CDR3 protein, CDR3 DNA. The D gene is left open where the match is weak. A row's size may be missing; if present it is once, few, many or a size class.

j_call: TRBJ2-7
clone_size: -
v_call: TRBV7-2
d_call: -
cdr3_aa: CASSSRIEQYF
cdr3_nt: TGTGCCAGCAGCTCGCGGATCGAGCAGTACTTC

j_call: TRBJ2-7
clone_size: few
v_call: TRBV13
d_call: TRBD2
cdr3_aa: CASRPSPGLAGPRVHEQYF
cdr3_nt: TGTGCCAGCAGGCCCTCCCCGGGACTAGCGGGGCCGAGGGTTCACGAGCAGTACTTC

j_call: TRBJ2-3
clone_size: few
v_call: TRBV5-1
d_call: TRBD2
cdr3_aa: CASRPSGRLNTDTQYF
cdr3_nt: TGCGCCAGCAGACCCAGCGGGAGGCTCAACACAGATACGCAGTATTTT

j_call: TRBJ2-7
clone_size: -
v_call: TRBV20-1
d_call: TRBD2
cdr3_aa: CSARDGGLAGDKVEQYF
cdr3_nt: TGCAGTGCTAGAGATGGGGGACTAGCGGGAGATAAAGTCGAGCAGTACTTC

j_call: TRBJ2-5
clone_size: many
v_call: TRBV29-1
d_call: TRBD2
cdr3_aa: CSVPWGGLQETQYF
cdr3_nt: TGCAGCGTTCCCTGGGGGGGACTTCAAGAGACCCAGTACTTC

j_call: TRBJ2-5
clone_size: -
v_call: TRBV27
d_call: -
cdr3_aa: CASSYREPGPQETQYF
cdr3_nt: TGTGCCAGCAGCTATCGGGAGCCGGGGCCCCAAGAGACCCAGTACTTC

j_call: TRBJ2-7
clone_size: many
v_call: TRBV5-1
d_call: TRBD1
cdr3_aa: CASSLRQGSLDEQYF
cdr3_nt: TGCGCCAGCAGCTTGAGACAGGGAAGCTTGGACGAGCAGTACTTC

j_call: TRBJ2-6
clone_size: -
v_call: TRBV4-2
d_call: TRBD1
cdr3_aa: CASSQVIRTGVPAGANVLTF
cdr3_nt: TGTGCCAGCAGCCAAGTCATTAGGACAGGGGTTCCCGCTGGGGCCAACGTCCTGACTTTC

j_call: TRBJ2-1
clone_size: few
v_call: TRBV2
d_call: -
cdr3_aa: CASKTGYLSYNEQFF
cdr3_nt: TGTGCCAGCAAAACAGGGTATCTCTCCTACAATGAGCAGTTCTTC

j_call: TRBJ2-7
clone_size: -
v_call: TRBV6-2/TRBV6-3
d_call: TRBD1
cdr3_aa: CASSYFRTGAGEQYF
cdr3_nt: TGTGCCAGCAGTTATTTCAGGACAGGCGCCGGGGAGCAGTACTTC

j_call: TRBJ2-6
clone_size: -
v_call: TRBV28
d_call: -
cdr3_aa: CASSLAPGVLTF
cdr3_nt: TGTGCCAGCAGTTTGGCACCCGGAGTCCTGACTTTC

j_call: TRBJ2-7
clone_size: few
v_call: TRBV9
d_call: -
cdr3_aa: CASSVALDSSYEQYF
cdr3_nt: TGTGCCAGCAGCGTAGCTTTGGACTCCTCCTACGAGCAGTACTTC

j_call: TRBJ2-1
clone_size: -
v_call: TRBV10-3
d_call: -
cdr3_aa: CASRVGGPYDEQFF
cdr3_nt: TGTGCCAGTCGTGTCGGGGGGCCCTACGATGAGCAGTTCTTC

j_call: TRBJ2-1
clone_size: few
v_call: TRBV24-1
d_call: TRBD2
cdr3_aa: CATSDLTPGGENEQFF
cdr3_nt: TGTGCCACCAGTGATTTGACCCCGGGAGGAGAGAATGAGCAGTTCTTC

j_call: TRBJ1-2
clone_size: few
v_call: TRBV5-1
d_call: -
cdr3_aa: CASSLAGLLTDGYTF
cdr3_nt: TGCGCCAGCAGCTTGGCGGGACTACTCACGGATGGCTACACCTTC

j_call: TRBJ2-3
clone_size: many
v_call: TRBV27
d_call: TRBD2
cdr3_aa: CASSRAGAPTDTQYF
cdr3_nt: TGTGCCAGCAGTCGAGCGGGAGCCCCCACAGATACGCAGTATTTT

j_call: TRBJ1-1
clone_size: few
v_call: TRBV12-3/TRBV12-4
d_call: -
cdr3_aa: CASSPTRWDTEAFF
cdr3_nt: TGTGCCAGCAGTCCCACCAGGTGGGACACTGAAGCTTTCTTT

j_call: TRBJ2-1
clone_size: -
v_call: TRBV7-3
d_call: TRBD2
cdr3_aa: CASSQRASGSSNNEQFF
cdr3_nt: TGTGCCAGCAGCCAAAGGGCTAGCGGGAGCTCGAACAATGAGCAGTTCTTC

j_call: TRBJ2-7
clone_size: few
v_call: TRBV10-3
d_call: TRBD1
cdr3_aa: CAISESETGAYEQYF
cdr3_nt: TGTGCCATCAGTGAGAGTGAGACAGGGGCCTACGAGCAGTACTTC

j_call: TRBJ2-3
clone_size: -
v_call: TRBV6-1
d_call: TRBD2
cdr3_aa: CASGPAGRGGLTDTQYF
cdr3_nt: TGTGCCAGCGGCCCCGCGGGGCGGGGGGGCCTTACAGATACGCAGTATTTT

j_call: TRBJ2-1
clone_size: few
v_call: TRBV3-1
d_call: TRBD2
cdr3_aa: CASSQVAGGHNEQFF
cdr3_nt: TGTGCCAGCAGCCAAGTAGCGGGAGGGCACAATGAGCAGTTCTTC

j_call: TRBJ2-2
clone_size: -
v_call: TRBV7-9
d_call: -
cdr3_aa: CASSSSSATTGELFF
cdr3_nt: TGTGCCAGCAGCTCCTCTAGCGCCACGACCGGGGAGCTGTTTTTT

j_call: TRBJ1-1
clone_size: -
v_call: TRBV27
d_call: -
cdr3_aa: CASSHEGRGGAFF
cdr3_nt: TGTGCCAGCAGTCACGAGGGCCGAGGCGGAGCTTTCTTT

j_call: TRBJ1-6
clone_size: -
v_call: TRBV20-1
d_call: -
cdr3_aa: CSARGRGGNSPLHF
cdr3_nt: TGCAGTGCTAGAGGACGGGGTGGCAATTCACCCCTCCACTTT

j_call: TRBJ1-2
clone_size: -
v_call: TRBV20-1
d_call: -
cdr3_aa: CSGEGEIGYTF
cdr3_nt: TGCAGTGGAGAAGGGGAAATTGGCTACACCTTC

j_call: TRBJ1-1
clone_size: few
v_call: TRBV15
d_call: TRBD1
cdr3_aa: CATLLDTGATEAFF
cdr3_nt: TGTGCCACCCTTCTAGATACAGGGGCCACTGAAGCTTTCTTT

j_call: TRBJ1-1
clone_size: -
v_call: TRBV6-1
d_call: -
cdr3_aa: CASYFGTNTEAFF
cdr3_nt: TGTGCCAGCTACTTCGGGACCAACACTGAAGCTTTCTTT

j_call: TRBJ1-5
clone_size: -
v_call: TRBV27
d_call: TRBD1
cdr3_aa: CASILMGTGYSNQPQHF
cdr3_nt: TGTGCCAGCATCCTAATGGGGACAGGATATAGCAATCAGCCCCAGCATTTT

j_call: TRBJ1-3
clone_size: -
v_call: TRBV12-3/TRBV12-4
d_call: -
cdr3_aa: CASRLQGLVGNTIYF
cdr3_nt: TGTGCCAGCAGGCTGCAGGGGCTAGTTGGAAACACCATATATTTT